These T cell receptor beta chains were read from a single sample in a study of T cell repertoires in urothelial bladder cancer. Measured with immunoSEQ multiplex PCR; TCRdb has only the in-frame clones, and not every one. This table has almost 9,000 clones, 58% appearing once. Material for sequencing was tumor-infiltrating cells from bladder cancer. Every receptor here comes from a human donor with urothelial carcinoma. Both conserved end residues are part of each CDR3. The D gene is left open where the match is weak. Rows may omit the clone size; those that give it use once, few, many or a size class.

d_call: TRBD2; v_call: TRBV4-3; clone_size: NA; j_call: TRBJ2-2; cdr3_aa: CASSRGAGGDTGELFF; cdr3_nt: TGCGCCAGCAGCCGAGGAGCGGGGGGGGACACCGGGGAGCTGTTTTTT
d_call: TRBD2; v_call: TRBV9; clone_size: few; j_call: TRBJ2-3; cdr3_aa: CASSVGTGVIAGGPLDTQYF; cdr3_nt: TGTGCCAGCAGCGTAGGAACAGGGGTAATAGCGGGGGGCCCCCTAGATACGCAGTATTTT
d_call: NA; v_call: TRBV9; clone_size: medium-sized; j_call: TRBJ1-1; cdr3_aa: CASSVGWEFGDTEAFF; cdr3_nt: TGTGCCAGCAGCGTAGGTTGGGAGTTCGGGGACACTGAAGCTTTCTTT
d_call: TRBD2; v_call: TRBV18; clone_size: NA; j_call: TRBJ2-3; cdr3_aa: CASSQRLAGDRPTQYF; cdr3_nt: TGTGCCAGCTCGCAAAGACTAGCGGGGGACCGCCCCACGCAGTATTTT
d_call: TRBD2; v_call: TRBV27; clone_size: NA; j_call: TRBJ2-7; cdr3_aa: CASSLGRGGNYEQYF; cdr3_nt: TGTGCCAGCAGTTTAGGACGCGGGGGAAACTACGAGCAGTACTTC
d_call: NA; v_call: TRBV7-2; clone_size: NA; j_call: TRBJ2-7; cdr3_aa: CASSQNSQTGEQYF; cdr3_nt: TGTGCCAGCAGCCAAAACTCACAAACCGGCGAGCAGTACTTC
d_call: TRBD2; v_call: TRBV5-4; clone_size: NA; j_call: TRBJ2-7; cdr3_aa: CASSLVGGGRSYEQYF; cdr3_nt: TGTGCCAGCAGCTTGGTAGGCGGGGGAAGATCCTACGAGCAGTACTTC
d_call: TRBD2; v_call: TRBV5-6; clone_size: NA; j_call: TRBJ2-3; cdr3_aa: CASSLGGGAYTQYF; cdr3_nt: TGTGCCAGCTCCTTGGGCGGGGGGGCATATACGCAGTATTTT
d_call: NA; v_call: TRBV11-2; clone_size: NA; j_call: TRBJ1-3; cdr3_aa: CASSSTGFTIYF; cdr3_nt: TGTGCCAGCAGCTCCACAGGGTTCACCATATATTTT
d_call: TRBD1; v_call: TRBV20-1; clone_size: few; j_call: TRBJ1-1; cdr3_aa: CSADRAAEAFF; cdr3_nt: TGCAGTGCCGACAGGGCCGCTGAAGCTTTCTTT
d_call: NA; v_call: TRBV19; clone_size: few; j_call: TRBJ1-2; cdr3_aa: CASSIQFLNYGYTF; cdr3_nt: TGTGCCAGTAGTATACAGTTCCTTAACTATGGCTACACCTTC
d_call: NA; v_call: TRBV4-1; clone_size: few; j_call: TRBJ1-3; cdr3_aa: CASSQRGNPGPNTIYF; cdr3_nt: TGCGCCAGCAGCCAACGGGGGAACCCGGGTCCAAACACCATATATTTT
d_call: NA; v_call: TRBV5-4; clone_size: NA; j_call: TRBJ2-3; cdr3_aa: CASSLVGAHTDTQYF; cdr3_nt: TGTGCCAGCAGCTTGGTGGGGGCCCACACAGATACGCAGTATTTT
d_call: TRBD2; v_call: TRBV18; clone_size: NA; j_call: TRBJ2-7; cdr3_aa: CASSPPTSGGSYEQYF; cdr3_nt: TGTGCCAGCTCACCACCGACTAGCGGGGGCTCCTACGAGCAGTACTTC
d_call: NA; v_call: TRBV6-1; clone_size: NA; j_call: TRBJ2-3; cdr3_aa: CASSGGGITDTQYF; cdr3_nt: TGTGCCAGCAGTGGAGGGGGGATCACAGATACGCAGTATTTT
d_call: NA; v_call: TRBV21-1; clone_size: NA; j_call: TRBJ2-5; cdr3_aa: CASSKEGTGLETQYF; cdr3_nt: TGTGCCAGCAGCAAAGAGGGGACAGGGTTAGAGACCCAGTACTTC
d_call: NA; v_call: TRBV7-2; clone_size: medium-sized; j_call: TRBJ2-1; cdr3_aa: CASSLAYYNEQFF; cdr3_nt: TGTGCCAGCAGCTTAGCGTATTACAATGAGCAGTTCTTC
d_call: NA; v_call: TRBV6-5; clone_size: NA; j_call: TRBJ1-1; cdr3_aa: CASSYFAKNTEAFF; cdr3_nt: TGTGCCAGCAGTTACTTCGCGAAGAACACTGAAGCTTTCTTT
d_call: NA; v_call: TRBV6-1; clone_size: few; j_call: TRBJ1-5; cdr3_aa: CASSESENSNQPQHF; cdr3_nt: TGTGCCAGCAGTGAATCGGAGAATAGCAATCAGCCCCAGCATTTT
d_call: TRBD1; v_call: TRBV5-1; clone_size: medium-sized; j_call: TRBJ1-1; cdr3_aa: CASSRGQENTEAFF; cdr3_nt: TGCGCCAGCAGCCGGGGACAGGAGAACACTGAAGCTTTCTTT
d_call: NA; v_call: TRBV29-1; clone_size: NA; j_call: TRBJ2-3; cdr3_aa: CSVGFGTDTQYF; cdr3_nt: TGCAGCGTGGGGTTCGGCACAGATACGCAGTATTTT
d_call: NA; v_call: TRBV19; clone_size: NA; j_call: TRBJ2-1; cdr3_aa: CASSTRLPSYNEQFF; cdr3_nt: TGTGCCAGTAGTACAAGACTACCCTCCTACAATGAGCAGTTCTTC
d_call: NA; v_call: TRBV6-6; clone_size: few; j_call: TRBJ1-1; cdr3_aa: CASKTLRNRREAFF; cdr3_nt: TGTGCCAGCAAAACGCTACGGAACAGGAGGGAAGCTTTCTTT
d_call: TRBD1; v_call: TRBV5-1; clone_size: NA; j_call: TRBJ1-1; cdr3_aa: CASSSGQREAFF; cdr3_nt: TGCGCCAGCAGCTCGGGACAGCGTGAAGCTTTCTTT
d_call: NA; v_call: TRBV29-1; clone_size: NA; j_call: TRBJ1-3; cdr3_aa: CSVRTVSGNTIYF; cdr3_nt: TGCAGCGTTAGGACAGTTTCTGGAAACACCATATATTTT
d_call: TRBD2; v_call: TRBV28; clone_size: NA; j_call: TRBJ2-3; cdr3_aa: CASSRTLPSGGTDTQYF; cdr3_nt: TGTGCCAGCAGTCGTACCCTACCTAGCGGGGGAACAGATACGCAGTATTTT
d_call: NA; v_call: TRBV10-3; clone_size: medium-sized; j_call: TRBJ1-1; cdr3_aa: CAIYGGAEAFF; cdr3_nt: TGTGCCATCTATGGGGGCGCTGAAGCTTTCTTT